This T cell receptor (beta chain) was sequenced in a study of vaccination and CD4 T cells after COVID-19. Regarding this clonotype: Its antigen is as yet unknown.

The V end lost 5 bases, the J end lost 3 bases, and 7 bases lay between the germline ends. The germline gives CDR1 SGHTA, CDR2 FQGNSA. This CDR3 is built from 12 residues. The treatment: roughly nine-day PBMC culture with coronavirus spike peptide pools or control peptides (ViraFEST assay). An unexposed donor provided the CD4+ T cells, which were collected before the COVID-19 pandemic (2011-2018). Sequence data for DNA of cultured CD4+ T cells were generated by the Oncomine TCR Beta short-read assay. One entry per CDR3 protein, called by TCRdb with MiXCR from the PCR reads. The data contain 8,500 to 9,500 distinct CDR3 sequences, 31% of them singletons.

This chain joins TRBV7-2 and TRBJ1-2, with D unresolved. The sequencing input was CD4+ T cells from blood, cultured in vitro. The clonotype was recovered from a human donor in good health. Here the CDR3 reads CASSQTYYGYTF. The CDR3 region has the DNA TGTGCCAGCAGCCAAACCTACTATGGCTACACCTTC.